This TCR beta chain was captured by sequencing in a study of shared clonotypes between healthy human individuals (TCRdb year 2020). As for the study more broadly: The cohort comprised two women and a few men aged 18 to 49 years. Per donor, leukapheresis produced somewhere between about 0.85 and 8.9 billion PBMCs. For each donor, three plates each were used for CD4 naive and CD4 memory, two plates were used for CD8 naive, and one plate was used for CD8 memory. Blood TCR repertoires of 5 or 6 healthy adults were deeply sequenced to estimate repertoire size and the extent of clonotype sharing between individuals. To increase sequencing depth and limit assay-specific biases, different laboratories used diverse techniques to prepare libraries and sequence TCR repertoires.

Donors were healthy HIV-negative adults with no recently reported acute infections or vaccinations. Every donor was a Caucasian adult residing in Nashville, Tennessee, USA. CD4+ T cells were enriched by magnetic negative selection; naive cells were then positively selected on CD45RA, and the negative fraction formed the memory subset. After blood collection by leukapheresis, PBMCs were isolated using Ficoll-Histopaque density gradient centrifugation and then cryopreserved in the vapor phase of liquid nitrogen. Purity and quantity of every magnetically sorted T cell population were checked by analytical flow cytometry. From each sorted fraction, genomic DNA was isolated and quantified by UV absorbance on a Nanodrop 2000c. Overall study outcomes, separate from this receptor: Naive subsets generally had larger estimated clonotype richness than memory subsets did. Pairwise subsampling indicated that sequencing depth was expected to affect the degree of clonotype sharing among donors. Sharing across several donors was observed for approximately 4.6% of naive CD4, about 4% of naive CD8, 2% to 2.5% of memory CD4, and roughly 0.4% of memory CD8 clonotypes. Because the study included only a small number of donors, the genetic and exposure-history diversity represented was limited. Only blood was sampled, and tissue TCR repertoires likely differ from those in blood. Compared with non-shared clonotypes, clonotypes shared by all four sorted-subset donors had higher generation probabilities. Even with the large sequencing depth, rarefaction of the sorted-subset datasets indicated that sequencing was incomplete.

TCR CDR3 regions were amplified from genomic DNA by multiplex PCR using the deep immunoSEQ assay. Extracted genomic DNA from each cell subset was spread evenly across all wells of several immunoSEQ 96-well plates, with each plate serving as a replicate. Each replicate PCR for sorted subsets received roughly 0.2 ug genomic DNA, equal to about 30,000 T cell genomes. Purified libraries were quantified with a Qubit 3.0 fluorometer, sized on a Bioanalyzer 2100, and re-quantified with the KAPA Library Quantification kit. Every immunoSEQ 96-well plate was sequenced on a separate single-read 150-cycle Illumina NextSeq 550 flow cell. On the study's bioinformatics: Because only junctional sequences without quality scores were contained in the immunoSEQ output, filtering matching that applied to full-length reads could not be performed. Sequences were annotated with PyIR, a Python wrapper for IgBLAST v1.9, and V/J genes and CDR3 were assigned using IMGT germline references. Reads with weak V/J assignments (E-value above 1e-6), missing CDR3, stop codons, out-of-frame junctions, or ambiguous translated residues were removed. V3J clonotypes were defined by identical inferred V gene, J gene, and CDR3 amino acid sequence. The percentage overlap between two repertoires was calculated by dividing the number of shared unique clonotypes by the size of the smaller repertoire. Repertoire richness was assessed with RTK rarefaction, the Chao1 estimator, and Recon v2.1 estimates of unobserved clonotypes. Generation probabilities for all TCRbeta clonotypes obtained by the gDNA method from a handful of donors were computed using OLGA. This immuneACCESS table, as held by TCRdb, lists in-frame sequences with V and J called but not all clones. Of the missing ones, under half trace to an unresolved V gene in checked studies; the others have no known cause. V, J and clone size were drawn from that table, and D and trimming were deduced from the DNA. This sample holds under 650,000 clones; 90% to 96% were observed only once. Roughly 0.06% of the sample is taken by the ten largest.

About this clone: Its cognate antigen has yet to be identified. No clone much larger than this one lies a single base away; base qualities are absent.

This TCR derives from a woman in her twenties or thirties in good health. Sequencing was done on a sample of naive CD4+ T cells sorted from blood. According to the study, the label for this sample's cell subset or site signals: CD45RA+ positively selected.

In nucleotides, the sequence is TGCGCCAGCAGCTTACAGGAACCTATCCTATCCGAGCAGTACTTC. This encodes CASSLQEPILSEQYF. Rearrangement joined TRBV5-1 to TRBJ2-7; the best D guess is TRBD1, with 5 bases matching. V gives up 2 bases and J gives up 6 bases, and the segment between their germline ends measures 18 bases. The germline V gene specifies SGHRS as CDR1 and YFSETQ as CDR2. Spanning cysteine to phenylalanine, the CDR3 consists of 15 amino acids. Left in the record is the CDR3 DNA by itself, 45 bases read in frame from the first base.